The 26 T cell receptor beta chains reported below all come from one sample, sequenced in a study of beta chain features in type 1 diabetes. Study results and limitations: Among all four CD4+ subsets, Type 1 diabetes patients had TCRB CDR3s that were moderately but significantly shorter.

No antigen is known for these receptors. Sequencing targeted expressed TCRB transcripts, as all isolated RNA had been reverse transcribed. TCRdb's copy holds only in-frame clones and misses some; the assay was immunoSEQ multiplex PCR. The data contain tens of thousands of clones, more than 45% of them singletons. The specimen was central memory CD4+ T cells from blood. The receptors were sampled from a man in his thirties or forties with type 1 diabetes.

This clone was seen a few times. This chain joins TRBV7-8 and TRBJ1-3; unclear D gene. This CDR3 is 15 amino acids long. The V gene lost 5 bases and the J gene lost 3 bases, with 14 bases spanning the gap. Germline-derived CDR1 and CDR2 are SGHVS and FQNEAQ. The CDR3 nucleotides read TGTGCCAGCAGCCGGTCAGGCGATCTTGGAAACACCATATATTTT. This codes for CASSRSGDLGNTIYF.

The table lists this clone with a few counts. The J gene is TRBJ1-1, the V gene TRBV7-9; 7 nucleotides line up with TRBD1. Germline V CDR1 and CDR2: SEHNR, FQNEAQ (reference sequence). The CDR3 is 13 amino acids. Trimming took 6 bases from V and 1 from J; bases not matched to a gene: 2. The CDR3 nucleotides are TGTGCCAGCAGTTGGGACAGGAACACTGAAGCTTTCTTT. It yields the protein CASSWDRNTEAFF. Filled out from reference TRBV7-9 and TRBJ1-1, the complete variable domain reads DTGVSQNPRHKITKRGQNVTFRCDPISEHNRLYWYRQTLGQGPEFLTYFQNEAQLEKSRLLSDRFSAERPKGSFSTLEIQRTEQGDSAMYLCASSWDRNTEAFFGQGTRLTVV.

The rearrangement uses TRBV11-2 and TRBJ1-2; 7 bases match TRBD1. This CDR3 is 17 amino acids long. V dropped 0 bases and J dropped 4; count of bases not matched to a gene: 11. CDR1 is SGHAT, CDR2 FQNNGV, per germline. The CDR3 loop is CASSLESANAGGYGYTF. In nucleotides, the CDR3 is TGTGCCAGCAGCTTAGAAAGTGCAAACGCAGGGGGCTATGGCTACACCTTC. The variable domain in full, with the rest retrieved from reference TRBV11-2 and TRBJ1-2, is EAGVAQSPRYKIIEKRQSVAFWCNPISGHATLYWYQQILGQGPKLLIQFQNNGVVDDSQLPKDRFSAERLKGVDSTLKIQPAKLEDSAVYLCASSLESANAGGYGYTFGSGTRLTVV.

This clone was recorded once. The V and J genes are TRBV5-1 and TRBJ2-3; 7 bases fit TRBD2. Germline V gene lookup returns CDR1 SGHRS and CDR2 YFSETQ. The ends lost 0 bases at V and 4 bases at J; junction bases unmatched: 5. CDR3 length equals 15 residues. The CDR3 sequence is CASSLAGGGSDTQYF. CDR3 bases: TGCGCCAGCAGCTTGGCGGGGGGAGGATCAGATACGCAGTATTTT.

J is TRBJ2-7 and V is TRBV7-8; a weak D match, TRBD1 (5 bases). Trimming took 5 bases from V and 2 from J, leaving 10 bases between them. This CDR3 has 13 residues. Germline assignment: CDR1 SGHVS and CDR2 FQNEAQ. The CDR3 spells CASSVDSTYEQYF. The CDR3 region has the DNA TGTGCCAGCAGCGTCGACAGTACCTACGAGCAGTACTTC.

This CDR3 reads CASREVGNSFEQYF. The CDR3 nucleotides read TGCGCCAGCAGGGAGGTCGGGAACTCGTTCGAGCAGTACTTC. This chain uses TRBV5-1 with TRBJ2-7, with D maybe TRBD2 (5 bases). Per the germline V gene, CDR1 is SGHRS and CDR2 is YFSETQ. The CDR3 loop spans 14 amino acids. V shed 5 bases and J shed 6 bases, with 18 bases lying between them.

This chain connects TRBV4-2 to TRBJ1-2, with D possibly TRBD1 on 6 matching bases. This CDR3 spans 16 amino acids. Germline V gene lookup returns CDR1 LGHNA and CDR2 YNFKEQ. Deletions cut 1 base from V and 0 bases from J, with 12 bases between. DNA of the CDR3: TGTGCCAGCAGCCAAGTCTCCAGGGGCGCTAACTATGGCTACACCTTC. Its protein product is CASSQVSRGANYGYTF.

V gene TRBV14 combines with J gene TRBJ1-6; D is undetermined. This CDR3 is built from 16 residues. The V end lost 1 base, the J end lost 7 bases, and 14 bases lay between the germline ends. Germline V gene sequence: CDR1 SGHDN, CDR2 FVKESK. CDR3: CASSQVVGVANSPLHF. DNA for the CDR3: TGTGCCAGCAGCCAAGTGGTCGGGGTAGCGAATTCACCCCTCCACTTT.

This chain connects TRBV6-1 to TRBJ2-5; 7 bases align to TRBD2. Germline CDR1 MNHNS, CDR2 SASEGT. V lost 2 bases, J lost 5 bases, and 8 bases stayed unmatched. The CDR3 sequence is 15 residues long. The CDR3 DNA reads TGTGCCAGCAGTGAAAATCATATGGGAGGGGAGACCCAGTACTTC. It encodes CASSENHMGGETQYF.

The chain carries TRBV6-1 and TRBJ1-5; 7 nucleotides match TRBD1. CDR1 MNHNS and CDR2 SASEGT come from the germline V gene. The trim removed 3 bases at V and 5 bases at J, leaving 10 bases unmatched. The CDR3 runs to 16 residues. The CDR3 coding sequence is TGTGCCAGCAGTGAGGGCCGGGACAGCCCGTATCAGCCCCAGCATTTT. As protein: CASSEGRDSPYQPQHF.

The V and J genes are TRBV28 and TRBJ1-1, with D maybe TRBD1 (5 bases). CDR1 is MDHEN, CDR2 SYDVKM, per germline. This CDR3 spans 17 amino acids. V lost 5 bases to trimming and J lost 1 base, with 20 bases between them. In nucleotides, the CDR3 is TGTGCCAGCAGTCCTCCCCTGGGGGGGACTTCGAACACTGAAGCTTTCTTT. This translates into CASSPPLGGTSNTEAFF.

V usage is TRBV7-9 and J usage is TRBJ2-7, with 7 bases matching TRBD1. Germline CDR1 and CDR2: SEHNR and FQNEAQ (reference sequence). This CDR3 has 14 residues. Trimming took 3 bases from V and 1 from J; bases not matched to a gene: 3. CDR3 DNA sequence: TGTGCCAGCAGCTTCCGGGACAGATCCTACGAGCAGTACTTC. Residues: CASSFRDRSYEQYF.

A few counts support this clone. This chain connects TRBV7-9 to TRBJ2-3; 9 bases align to TRBD1. This CDR3 has 15 amino acids. CDR1 and CDR2 from the germline V gene are SEHNR and FQNEAQ (reference sequence). J gave up 3 bases and V 5 bases, and 6 bases lay outside the gene matches. CDR3 in DNA: TGTGCCAGCAGCGTAGAGACAGGGGGTACAGATACGCAGTATTTT. Amino acid sequence: CASSVETGGTDTQYF.

V gene TRBV9 combines with J gene TRBJ2-7, with TRBD2 as a possible D gene (6 bases). There are 14 residues in the CDR3. The V gene's germline CDR1 is SGDLS and CDR2 YYNGEE. The V gene lost 0 bases and the J gene lost 3 bases, with 10 bases spanning the gap. CDR3 loop: CASSVAGGDYEQYF. CDR3 nucleotide sequence: TGTGCCAGCAGCGTAGCGGGCGGGGACTACGAGCAGTACTTC.

This clone was counted between two and nine times. This sequence joins TRBV29-1 and TRBJ2-7; the match to TRBD1 covers 8 bases. CDR3 length: 12 amino acids. In germline, CDR1 is SQVTM, CDR2 ANQGSEA. V lost 7 bases and J lost 6; bases outside the gene matches: 8. The CDR3 region is CSAFLDRGEQYF. CDR3 sequence (DNA): TGCAGCGCCTTTCTTGACAGGGGCGAGCAGTACTTC.

This clone was seen a handful of times. CDR3 bases: TGTGCCTGGAGTGTAGGGCTAGCGGGTTCCCAAGAGACCCAGTACTTC. It translates to CAWSVGLAGSQETQYF. The rearrangement joins TRBV30 to TRBJ2-5; 8 positions match TRBD2. Looked up from germline, CDR1 is GTSNPN and CDR2 is SVGIG (reference sequence). The trim removed 0 bases at V and 1 base at J, leaving 7 bases unmatched. The CDR3 extends over 16 amino acids.

A few counts support this clone. This rearrangement joins TRBV15 to TRBJ2-3; D may be TRBD1 (6 bases). V was cut by 0 bases and J by 2 bases, with 9 bases left in between. Looked up from germline, CDR1 is LNHNV and CDR2 is YYDKDF (reference sequence). The CDR3 loop spans 15 amino acids. The CDR3 bases are TGTGCCACCAGCAGAGATTGGGACATCACAGATACGCAGTATTTT. Protein: CATSRDWDITDTQYF.

In the case of this clone: The identical CDR3 is also encoded by other nucleotide sequences in the sample. The J gene is TRBJ2-5, the V gene TRBV4-1; D uncertain. The CDR3 extends over 14 amino acids. V lost 0 bases, J lost 3 bases, and 8 bases lay in between. Germline V gives CDR1 MGHRA, CDR2 YSYEKL. The CDR3 DNA reads as TGCGCCAGCAGCCAAGATCTAGAGGAAGAGACCCAGTACTTC. This gives the protein CASSQDLEEETQYF.

Only one count was recorded for this clone. The chain links TRBV5-1 to TRBJ2-3, with TRBD1 matching 9 bases. J gave up 4 bases and V 6 bases, and 12 bases lay outside the gene matches. From germline, CDR1 is SGHRS and CDR2 YFSETQ. The CDR3 spans 16 residues. The CDR3: CASKGAPGQGPDTQYF. The CDR3 region has the DNA TGCGCCAGCAAGGGGGCACCGGGACAGGGCCCAGATACGCAGTATTTT.

The gene calls are TRBV10-1 and TRBJ2-1, with TRBD1 identical over 9 bases. The germline gives CDR1 WNHNN, CDR2 SYGVQD (reference sequence). After removal of 5 bases from V and 8 bases from J, the junction contained 10 bases not matched to a gene. The CDR3 runs 15 residues. The DNA for the CDR3 is TGCGCCAGCAGTACCCCCGGGACAGGGTTAGATGAGCAGTTCTTC. The encoded protein is CASSTPGTGLDEQFF.

This clone was seen more than once but under ten times. In DNA form, the CDR3 reads TGCGCCAGCAGCTTGGTAGGGGCGGGAGCAGATACGCAGTATTTT. Its protein is CASSLVGAGADTQYF. V gene TRBV5-1 combines with J gene TRBJ2-3; 7 bases are a match to TRBD2. The CDR3 has 15 amino acids. The germline V gene has CDR1 SGHRS and CDR2 YFSETQ. V lost 0 bases, J lost 4 bases, and 5 bases stayed unmatched.

This clone was detected only a few times. The rearrangement links TRBV2 to TRBJ1-1; a weak D match, TRBD1 (6 bases). Germline loops: CDR1 SNHLY, CDR2 FYNNEI. Trimming took 7 bases from V and 1 from J, leaving 13 bases between them. The CDR3 sequence is 14 residues long. Here the CDR3 reads CASTGRTANTEAFF. The CDR3 DNA reads TGTGCCAGCACGGGAAGGACAGCGAACACTGAAGCTTTCTTT.

The chain recombines TRBV18 with TRBJ1-1; 7 bases line up with TRBD1. Germline assignment: CDR1 KGHSH and CDR2 LQKENI. The junction had 7 bases not matched to a gene; V was cut back by 5 bases and J by 1 base. CDR3 length equals 15 residues. This CDR3 is CASSSNRGGNTEAFF. The CDR3 DNA follows: TGTGCCAGCTCATCTAACAGGGGCGGGAACACTGAAGCTTTCTTT.

This clone was counted between two and nine times. The chain combines TRBV4-2 with TRBJ2-3; possibly TRBD1 for D (6 bases). Trimming left V 2 bases short and J 5 bases short, with 8 bases between. The CDR3 is 13 amino acids. Germline CDR1 reads LGHNA; CDR2 reads YNFKEQ. CDR3 loop: CASSQQGGDTQYF. The CDR3, as DNA: TGTGCCAGCAGCCAACAAGGGGGAGATACGCAGTATTTT.

This clone has only a few counts. The V and J genes are TRBV30 and TRBJ2-7; weak D call: TRBD2 (6 bases). V was clipped by 1 base and J by 0 bases, with 13 bases between them. Germline CDR1 is GTSNPN and CDR2 is SVGIG (reference sequence). The CDR3 sequence is 15 residues long. The CDR3: CAWSGLAPNSYEQYF. The CDR3 DNA sequence: TGTGCCTGGAGTGGGCTAGCGCCTAACTCCTACGAGCAGTACTTC.

The V gene is TRBV29-1, the J gene TRBJ1-2, with a weak D call TRBD1 (6 bases). The V end was cut by 7 bases, the J end by 2 bases, with 11 bases between. CDR1 SQVTM and CDR2 ANQGSEA come from the germline V gene. The CDR3 spans 12 residues. CDR3 region: CSGGGQNYGYTF. The DNA of the CDR3 is TGCAGCGGGGGTGGACAGAACTATGGCTACACCTTC.